One sample yielded the 9 T cell receptor beta chains listed below, sequenced in a study of regulatory dendritic cells for organ transplantation. Their cognate antigens are unknown. Sorted subsets were CFSE-labeled and cultured approximately 5 days with allogeneic dendritic cells. Clones were read by immunoSEQ multiplex PCR, and TCRdb kept only the in-frame ones, dropping some. This table holds 20,000 to 25,000 clones, approximately 83% found once. The sample was naive CD4+ T cells from blood cultured with dendritic cells. Sample subset: CD45RA+ naive T cells. These receptors originate from a human donor in good health.

This clone showed up just a few times. The chain couples TRBV5-8 to TRBJ1-5, with TRBD1 as a possible D gene (5 bases). The V gene's germline CDR1 is SGHTS and CDR2 YDEGEE. V was clipped by 9 bases and J by 4 bases, with 14 bases between them. The CDR3 consists of 13 residues. This CDR3 reads CATKYRRNQPQHF. The CDR3, as DNA: TGTGCCACCAAATACAGGCGGAATCAGCCCCAGCATTTT.

This chain joins TRBV6-5 and TRBJ2-7; the D call may be TRBD1 or TRBD2 (5 bases each). The ends were cut back, 2 bases at V and 0 bases at J, with 11 bases in the middle. CDR1 is MNHEY and CDR2 is SVGAGI in the germline V gene. The CDR3 is 15 amino acids. CDR3 loop: CASSYGWDHSYEQYF. The CDR3 DNA follows: TGTGCCAGCAGTTACGGTTGGGACCACTCCTACGAGCAGTACTTC.

The rearrangement joins TRBV4-3 to TRBJ1-5; D gene ambiguous. The V gene's germline CDR1 is LGHNA and CDR2 YSLEER. The V and J ends lost 4 bases and 3 bases respectively, with 19 bases between them. The CDR3 runs to 17 residues. The CDR3 is CASSPRRLTETNQPQHF. CDR3 nucleotides: TGCGCCAGCAGCCCTCGGCGGCTCACAGAGACCAATCAGCCCCAGCATTTT.

The chain is built from TRBV7-9 and TRBJ1-2; 9 positions match TRBD1. CDR3 size: 13 residues. CDR1 and CDR2 from the germline V gene are SEHNR and FQNEAQ (reference sequence). V was pared by 4 bases and J by 4 bases, with 1 base of the junction left unmatched. CDR3 amino acids: CASSWGQGYGYTF. Written as DNA, the CDR3 is TGTGCCAGCAGCTGGGGACAGGGCTATGGCTACACCTTC.

The V gene is TRBV18, the J gene TRBJ2-1; unclear D gene. With 3 bases removed from V and 7 bases from J, the gap between germline ends came to 7 bases. Germline values: CDR1 KGHSH, CDR2 LQKENI. This CDR3 is built from 12 residues. The CDR3 loop reads CASSPSRNEQFF. CDR3 DNA sequence: TGTGCCAGCTCACCGTCGAGGAATGAGCAGTTCTTC.

The chain joins TRBV6-5 to TRBJ2-1; TRBD2 might be the D (6 bases). Germline V gene data show CDR1 as MNHEY and CDR2 as SVGAGI. V lost 6 bases to trimming and J lost 0 bases, with 9 bases between them. The length of the CDR3 is 14 residues. The DNA for the CDR3 is TGTGCCAGCAGCCGACTAGACTCCTACAATGAGCAGTTCTTC. Translation gives CASSRLDSYNEQFF.

The CDR3 region has the DNA TGTGCCAGCAGTGAAGGGCCAACTAATGAAAAACTGTTTTTT. As protein: CASSEGPTNEKLFF. V gene TRBV6-1 combines with J gene TRBJ1-4; the D is unclear. Trimming removed 1 base at V and 0 bases at J, with 3 bases between. This CDR3 is built from 14 residues. Germline values: CDR1 MNHNS, CDR2 SASEGT.

The V call is TRBV7-9, the J call TRBJ2-3; no definite D call. The germline V gene has CDR1 SEHNR and CDR2 FQNEAQ (reference sequence). The CDR3 runs 15 residues. V lost 3 bases and J 0 bases, leaving 10 bases between the germline ends. The DNA of the CDR3 is TGTGCCAGCAGCTTTCGCAGCGATAGCACAGATACGCAGTATTTT. As protein: CASSFRSDSTDTQYF.

In its sample, this clone was seen a few times. The J gene is TRBJ1-5, the V gene TRBV19; no firm D call. CDR3 size: 16 residues. The ends were cut back, 5 bases at V and 5 bases at J, with 19 bases in the middle. Germline V gives CDR1 LNHDA, CDR2 SQIVND (reference sequence). The CDR3 loop is CASSSGGRSLDQPQHF. The CDR3 DNA sequence: TGTGCCAGTAGTTCCGGAGGGCGAAGCCTCGATCAGCCCCAGCATTTT.